The 10 T cell receptor beta chains in this list originate from one sample, sequenced in a study of CD8+ T cells in alopecia areata. Extracted RNA was reverse transcribed, and the resulting cDNA served as sequencing template. Clones were sequenced by immunoSEQ multiplex PCR, and TCRdb holds only the in-frame ones, with some missing. The profile covers some 180,000 clones, with around three fifths appearing a single time and around 5% taken by the ten largest. The sequencing input was CD8+ T cells sorted from blood. Every receptor here comes from a human donor in good health.

This clone was counted only a few times. The chain carries TRBV25-1 and TRBJ1-5, with 7 bases lining up with TRBD1. Germline CDR1 reads MGHDK; CDR2 reads SYGVNS. V gave up 2 bases and J gave up 5 bases; unmatched junction bases: 9. There are 16 residues in the CDR3. CDR3 coding DNA: TGTGCCAGCAGTGAAATGGGCAGGGGGTCGGATCAGCCCCAGCATTTT. Protein: CASSEMGRGSDQPQHF. The full variable domain, in which reference TRBV25-1 and TRBJ1-5 provide the parts outside the CDR3, is EADIYQTPRYLVIGTGKKITLECSQTMGHDKMYWYQQDPGMELHLIHYSYGVNSTEKGDLSSESTVSRIRTEHFPLTLESARPSHTSQYLCASSEMGRGSDQPQHFGDGTRLSIL.

This chain joins TRBV6-1 and TRBJ2-6, with 9 bases lining up with TRBD1. Trimming cost V 2 bases and J 3 bases; bases outside gene matches: 8. Germline V gene data show CDR1 as MNHNS and CDR2 as SASEGT. CDR3 length equals 18 residues. CDR3 bases: TGTGCCAGCAGTGAATCAGTACAGGGGGCGAGTGGGGCCAACGTCCTGACTTTC. Translation gives CASSESVQGASGANVLTF.

The chain has TRBV19 and TRBJ2-7, with 10 bases lining up with TRBD1. This CDR3 region has 15 residues. Germline CDR1 reads LNHDA; CDR2 reads SQIVND (reference sequence). Unmatched junction bases numbered 8, after V lost 5 bases and J lost 4 bases. The CDR3 nucleotides are TGTGCCAGTAGTTTTCCCGGACAGGGGGAATACGAGCAGTACTTC. This gives the protein CASSFPGQGEYEQYF. Variable domain in full (rest from reference TRBV19 and TRBJ2-7): DGGITQSPKYLFRKEGQNVTLSCEQNLNHDAMYWYRQDPGQGLRLIYYSQIVNDFQKGDIAEGYSVSREKKESFPLTVTSAQKNPTAFYLCASSFPGQGEYEQYFGPGTRLTVT.

The rearrangement uses TRBV7-9 and TRBJ1-1, with D perhaps TRBD1 (5 bases). CDR3 size: 14 residues. Trimming stripped 5 bases from V and 5 bases from J, with 15 bases between. From germline, CDR1 is SEHNR and CDR2 FQNEAQ (reference sequence). The CDR3 coding sequence is TGTGCCAGCAGCCAGACAGTTTCGGGGACTGAAGCTTTCTTT. This codes for CASSQTVSGTEAFF.

The rearrangement joins TRBV5-6 to TRBJ1-4; D gene uncertain. The germline V gene encodes CDR1 SGHDT and CDR2 YYEEEE. The CDR3 sequence is 13 residues long. The germline V and J ends were trimmed by 4 bases and 4 bases, with 8 bases remaining between them. The CDR3, as DNA: TGTGCCAGCAGCCCGGGCTTTAATGAAAAACTGTTTTTT. Protein product: CASSPGFNEKLFF.

The chain carries TRBV2 and TRBJ2-2; D gene ambiguous. Trimming shortened V by 8 bases and J by 5 bases, and 15 bases separated the two germline ends. The CDR3 extends over 14 amino acids. Germline V gives CDR1 SNHLY, CDR2 FYNNEI. The CDR3 loop is CASSPTGGTGELFF. DNA for the CDR3: TGTGCCAGCTCCCCTACGGGTGGGACCGGGGAGCTGTTTTTT.

In its sample, this clone was seen a few times. This chain connects TRBV5-6 to TRBJ2-4; either TRBD1 or TRBD2 may fit D (5 bases each). CDR3 size: 12 residues. Germline loops: CDR1 SGHDT, CDR2 YYEEEE. V was clipped by 0 bases and J by 8 bases, with 6 bases between them. CDR3 amino acids: CASSLGDDIQYF. CDR3 in DNA: TGTGCCAGCAGCTTGGGGGACGACATTCAGTACTTC.

The J gene is TRBJ2-1, the V gene TRBV9; 12 bases line up with TRBD2. Germline CDR1 reads SGDLS; CDR2 reads YYNGEE. The V gene end was trimmed by 4 bases and the J gene end by 7 bases; junction bases not matched to a gene: 6. There are 15 residues in the CDR3. CDR3 sequence reads: CASSPASGGGNEQFF. The CDR3 nucleotides are TGTGCCAGCAGCCCGGCTAGCGGGGGGGGTAATGAGCAGTTCTTC.

This clone was observed a few times. The CDR3 DNA reads TGTGCCAGCAGCCATCGGGCCGGGGAGCTGTTTTTT. Its protein product is CASSHRAGELFF. This sequence joins TRBV14 and TRBJ2-2; D is undetermined. The CDR3 totals 12 residues. V dropped 3 bases and J dropped 6 bases, with 5 bases sitting between them. Per the germline V gene, CDR1 is SGHDN and CDR2 is FVKESK.

This clone was picked up a small number of times. This chain links TRBV19 with TRBJ2-2, with a weak D call TRBD1 (5 bases). CDR1 is LNHDA, CDR2 SQIVND, per germline (reference sequence). The length of the CDR3 is 13 residues. With 10 bases removed from V and 1 base from J, the gap between germline ends came to 10 bases. The DNA for the CDR3 is TGTGCCACACATACAGGGAACACCGGGGAGCTGTTTTTT. Protein: CATHTGNTGELFF.